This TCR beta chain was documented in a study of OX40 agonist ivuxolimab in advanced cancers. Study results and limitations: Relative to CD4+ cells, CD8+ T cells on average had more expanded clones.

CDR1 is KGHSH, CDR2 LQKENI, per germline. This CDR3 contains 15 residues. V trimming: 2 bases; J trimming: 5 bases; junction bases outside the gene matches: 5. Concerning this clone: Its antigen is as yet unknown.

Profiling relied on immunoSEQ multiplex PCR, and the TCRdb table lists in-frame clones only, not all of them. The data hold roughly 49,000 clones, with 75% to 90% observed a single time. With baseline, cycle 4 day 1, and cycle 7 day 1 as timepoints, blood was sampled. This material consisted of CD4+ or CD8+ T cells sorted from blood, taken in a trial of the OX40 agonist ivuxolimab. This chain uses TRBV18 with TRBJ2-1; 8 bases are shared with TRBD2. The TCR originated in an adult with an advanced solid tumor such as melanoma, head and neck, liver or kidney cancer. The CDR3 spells CASSPGRGAHNEQFF. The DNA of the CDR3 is TGTGCCAGCTCACCAGGGCGGGGGGCTCACAATGAGCAGTTCTTC.